The sequence of this T cell receptor beta chain was determined in a study of control samples from healthy donors and cancer patients. Sequencing was performed with immunoSEQ multiplex PCR; in TCRdb, only in-frame clones are kept and a portion is missing. The sample holds tens of thousands of clones, approximately 91% seen once. Trimming took 4 bases from V and 5 from J, leaving 19 bases between them. This CDR3 is 15 amino acids long. Germline-derived CDR1 and CDR2 are SGHNT and YYREEE (reference sequence). The sequence was collected from a man aged 50 to 60 with head and neck cancer. Sequencing was performed on PBMCs. The chain couples TRBV5-4 to TRBJ2-7; D tentatively fits TRBD1 or TRBD2 (5 bases each). The CDR3 reads CASSVPRGWGNEQYF. The CDR3 DNA sequence: TGTGCCAGCAGCGTTCCCCGGGGATGGGGCAACGAGCAGTACTTC.